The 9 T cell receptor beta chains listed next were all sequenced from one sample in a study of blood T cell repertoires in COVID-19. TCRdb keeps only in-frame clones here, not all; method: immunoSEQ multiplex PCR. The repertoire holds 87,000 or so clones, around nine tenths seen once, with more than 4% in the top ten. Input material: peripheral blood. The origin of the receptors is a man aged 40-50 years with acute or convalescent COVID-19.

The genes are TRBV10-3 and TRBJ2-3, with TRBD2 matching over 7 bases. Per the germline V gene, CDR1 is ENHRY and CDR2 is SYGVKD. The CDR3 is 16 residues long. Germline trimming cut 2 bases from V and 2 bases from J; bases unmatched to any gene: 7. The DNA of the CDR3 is TGTGCCATCAGTGAGCGGGGAGGGGAGGCCACAGATACGCAGTATTTT. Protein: CAISERGGEATDTQYF.

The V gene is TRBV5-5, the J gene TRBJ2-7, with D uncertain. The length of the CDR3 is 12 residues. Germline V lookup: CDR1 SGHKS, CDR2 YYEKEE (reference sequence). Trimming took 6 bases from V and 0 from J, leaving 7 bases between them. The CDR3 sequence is CASTASSYEQYF. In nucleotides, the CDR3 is TGTGCCAGCACTGCGTCCTCCTACGAGCAGTACTTC.

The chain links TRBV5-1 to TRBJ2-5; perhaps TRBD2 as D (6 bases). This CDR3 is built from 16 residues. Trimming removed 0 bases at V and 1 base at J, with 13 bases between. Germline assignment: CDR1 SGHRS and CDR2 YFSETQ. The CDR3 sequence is CASSLAGGTVQETQYF. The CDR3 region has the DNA TGCGCCAGCAGCTTGGCCGGGGGTACAGTCCAAGAGACCCAGTACTTC.

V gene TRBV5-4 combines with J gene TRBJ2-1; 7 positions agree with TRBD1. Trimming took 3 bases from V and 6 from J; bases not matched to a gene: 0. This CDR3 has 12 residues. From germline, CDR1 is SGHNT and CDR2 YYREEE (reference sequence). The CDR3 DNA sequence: TGTGCCAGCAGCTCAGGGGGCAATGAGCAGTTCTTC. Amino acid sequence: CASSSGGNEQFF.

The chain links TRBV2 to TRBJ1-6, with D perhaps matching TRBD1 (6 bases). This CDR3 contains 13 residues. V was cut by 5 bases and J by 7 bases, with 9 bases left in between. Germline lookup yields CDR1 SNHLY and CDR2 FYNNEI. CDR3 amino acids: CASSPTGNSPLHF. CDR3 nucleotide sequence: TGTGCCAGCAGTCCTACAGGGAATTCACCCCTCCACTTT.

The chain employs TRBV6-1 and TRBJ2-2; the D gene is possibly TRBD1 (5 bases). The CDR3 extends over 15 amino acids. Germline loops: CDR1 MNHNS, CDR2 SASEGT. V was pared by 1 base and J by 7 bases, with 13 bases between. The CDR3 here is CASSEEAGLVGELFF. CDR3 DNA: TGTGCCAGCAGTGAAGAGGCAGGGTTAGTCGGGGAGCTGTTTTTT.

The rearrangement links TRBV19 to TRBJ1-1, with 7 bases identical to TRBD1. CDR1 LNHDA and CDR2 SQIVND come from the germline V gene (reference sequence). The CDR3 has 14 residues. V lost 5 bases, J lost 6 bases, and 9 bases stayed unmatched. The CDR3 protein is CASSGDREDSEAFF. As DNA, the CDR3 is TGTGCCAGTAGTGGCGACAGGGAGGACTCTGAAGCTTTCTTT.

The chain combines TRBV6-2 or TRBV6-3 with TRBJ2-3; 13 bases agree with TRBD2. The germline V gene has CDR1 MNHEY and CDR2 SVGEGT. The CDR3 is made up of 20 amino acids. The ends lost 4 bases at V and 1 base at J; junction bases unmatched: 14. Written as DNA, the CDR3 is TGTGCCAGCAGTTTAGGACTAGCGGGGGACCCGTTTTATGGCACAGATACGCAGTATTTT. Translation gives CASSLGLAGDPFYGTDTQYF.

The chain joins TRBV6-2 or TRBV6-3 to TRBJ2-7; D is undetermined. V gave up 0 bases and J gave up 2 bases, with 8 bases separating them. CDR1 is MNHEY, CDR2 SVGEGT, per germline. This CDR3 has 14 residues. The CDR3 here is CASSYSEVTYEQYF. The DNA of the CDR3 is TGTGCCAGCAGTTACTCAGAGGTTACCTACGAGCAGTACTTC.